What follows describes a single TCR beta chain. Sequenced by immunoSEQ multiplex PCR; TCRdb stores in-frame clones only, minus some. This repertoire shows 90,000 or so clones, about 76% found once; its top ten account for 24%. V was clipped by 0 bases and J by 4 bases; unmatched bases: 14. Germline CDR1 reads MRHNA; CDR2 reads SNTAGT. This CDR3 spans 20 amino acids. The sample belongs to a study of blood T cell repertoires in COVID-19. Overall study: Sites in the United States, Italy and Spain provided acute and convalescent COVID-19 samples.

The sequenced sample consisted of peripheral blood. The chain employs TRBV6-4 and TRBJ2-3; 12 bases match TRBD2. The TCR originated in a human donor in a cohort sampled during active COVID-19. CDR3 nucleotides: TGTGCCAGCAGTGACTCCGGGCGGCTAGCGGGAGGGCATGGTTCAGATACGCAGTATTTT. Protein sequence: CASSDSGRLAGGHGSDTQYF.